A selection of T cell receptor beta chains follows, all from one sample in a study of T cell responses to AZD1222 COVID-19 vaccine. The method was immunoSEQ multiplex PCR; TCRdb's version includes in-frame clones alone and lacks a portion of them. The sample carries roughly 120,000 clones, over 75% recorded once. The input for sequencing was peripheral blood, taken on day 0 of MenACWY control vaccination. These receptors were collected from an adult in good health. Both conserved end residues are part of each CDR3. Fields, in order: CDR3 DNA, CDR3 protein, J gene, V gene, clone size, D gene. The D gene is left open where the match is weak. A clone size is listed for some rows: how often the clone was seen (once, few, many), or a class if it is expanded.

CDR3 DNA: TGTGCCAGCAGTGAAGCGGGGGGCACTGAAGCTTTCTTT
CDR3 protein: CASSEAGGTEAFF
J gene: TRBJ1-1
V gene: TRBV2
clone size: NA
D gene: NA

CDR3 DNA: TGTGCCAGCAGCTTGGCCGGGACAGGGGTTAGTAGGATTAGTACGCAGTATTTT
CDR3 protein: CASSLAGTGVSRISTQYF
J gene: TRBJ2-3
V gene: TRBV5-6
clone size: NA
D gene: TRBD1

CDR3 DNA: TGTGCCAGCGTGGTCTCTAGCGGGGGGACAGATACGCAGTATTTT
CDR3 protein: CASVVSSGGTDTQYF
J gene: TRBJ2-3
V gene: TRBV28
clone size: NA
D gene: TRBD2

CDR3 DNA: TGTGCTAGCAGCCTTGACTCCGGAAACACCATATATTTT
CDR3 protein: CASSLDSGNTIYF
J gene: TRBJ1-3
V gene: TRBV7-7
clone size: NA
D gene: NA

CDR3 DNA: TGTGCCACCATCCGGGACGGGAACACTGAAGCTTTCTTT
CDR3 protein: CATIRDGNTEAFF
J gene: TRBJ1-1
V gene: TRBV6-5
clone size: NA
D gene: NA

CDR3 DNA: TGTGCCAGCTCACTGGACTCTGGGGCCAACGTCCTGACTTTC
CDR3 protein: CASSLDSGANVLTF
J gene: TRBJ2-6
V gene: TRBV18
clone size: NA
D gene: NA

CDR3 DNA: TGTGCCAGCGGGACAGGGATCTACGAGCAGTACTTC
CDR3 protein: CASGTGIYEQYF
J gene: TRBJ2-7
V gene: TRBV28
clone size: NA
D gene: TRBD1

CDR3 DNA: TGCGCCAGCAGCCACCACAGACAGCGGGGTAAGCCATCACCCCTCCACTTT
CDR3 protein: CASSHHRQRGKPSPLHF
J gene: TRBJ1-6
V gene: TRBV4-3
clone size: NA
D gene: NA

CDR3 DNA: TGTGCCAGCAGCTACCTACCGGGACAGGGGGGTCAGCCCCAGCATTTT
CDR3 protein: CASSYLPGQGGQPQHF
J gene: TRBJ1-5
V gene: TRBV7-9
clone size: NA
D gene: TRBD1

CDR3 DNA: TGTGCCAGCAGCCCACCAGGGGAAAGGCCACCCCTCCACTTT
CDR3 protein: CASSPPGERPPLHF
J gene: TRBJ1-6
V gene: TRBV7-9
clone size: NA
D gene: NA

CDR3 DNA: TGTGCCAGCATTCTTAGGAGAGAAGCTTTCTTT
CDR3 protein: CASILRREAFF
J gene: TRBJ1-1
V gene: TRBV6-5
clone size: NA
D gene: NA

CDR3 DNA: TGTGCTAGTGGCCCCCAGGGGACCGGGGAGCTGTTTTTT
CDR3 protein: CASGPQGTGELFF
J gene: TRBJ2-2
V gene: TRBV12-5
clone size: NA
D gene: NA

CDR3 DNA: TGTGCCAGCAGCTTAGATTTGGGAGCTGGCTACACCTTC
CDR3 protein: CASSLDLGAGYTF
J gene: TRBJ1-2
V gene: TRBV7-3
clone size: NA
D gene: NA

CDR3 DNA: TGTGCCAGCAGTGATCCAGGGACGGGCGATGAAAAACTGTTTTTT
CDR3 protein: CASSDPGTGDEKLFF
J gene: TRBJ1-4
V gene: TRBV6-1
clone size: NA
D gene: NA

CDR3 DNA: TGTGCCAGCATCCGGGGGGTCTCCTACGAGCAGTACTTC
CDR3 protein: CASIRGVSYEQYF
J gene: TRBJ2-7
V gene: TRBV11-2
clone size: once
D gene: TRBD2

CDR3 DNA: TGTGCCAGCTCACTACTACAGGGTGTTAATTCACCCCTCCACTTT
CDR3 protein: CASSLLQGVNSPLHF
J gene: TRBJ1-6
V gene: TRBV18
clone size: NA
D gene: NA

CDR3 DNA: TGTGCCAGCAGTCTTGGCGGAATTACCTACAATGAGCAGTTCTTC
CDR3 protein: CASSLGGITYNEQFF
J gene: TRBJ2-1
V gene: TRBV7-6
clone size: NA
D gene: NA

CDR3 DNA: TGTGCCAGCAGCGGCGGAGGGGGGACAGGGACGTACGAGCAGTACTTC
CDR3 protein: CASSGGGGTGTYEQYF
J gene: TRBJ2-7
V gene: TRBV9
clone size: NA
D gene: TRBD1

CDR3 DNA: TGCGCCAGCAGCTCCCAGGGACTAGCGGGGAGAGAGACCCAGTACTTC
CDR3 protein: CASSSQGLAGRETQYF
J gene: TRBJ2-5
V gene: TRBV4-3
clone size: NA
D gene: TRBD2

CDR3 DNA: TGCGCCAGCAGCGGGGACGGTAACAATCAGCCCCAGCATTTT
CDR3 protein: CASSGDGNNQPQHF
J gene: TRBJ1-5
V gene: TRBV5-1
clone size: NA
D gene: NA

CDR3 DNA: TGTGCCAGCAGTTCCCCCGCAGGGGGCGTGACTGGCTACACCTTC
CDR3 protein: CASSSPAGGVTGYTF
J gene: TRBJ1-2
V gene: TRBV6-5
clone size: NA
D gene: TRBD1

CDR3 DNA: TGTGCCAGCAGCTACGGCCAGTCTTTCTATGAAAAACTGTTTTTT
CDR3 protein: CASSYGQSFYEKLFF
J gene: TRBJ1-4
V gene: TRBV5-6
clone size: few
D gene: NA

CDR3 DNA: TGTGCCAGCAGCGTAGTCGGGAGTATCATAGATACGCAGTATTTT
CDR3 protein: CASSVVGSIIDTQYF
J gene: TRBJ2-3
V gene: TRBV9
clone size: NA
D gene: NA

CDR3 DNA: TGTGCCAGCAGCTTGGGGGGCCTACCCATGGAGCAGTACTTC
CDR3 protein: CASSLGGLPMEQYF
J gene: TRBJ2-7
V gene: TRBV5-8
clone size: NA
D gene: NA

CDR3 DNA: TGCAGCGTTGAATGGGCGGCGGGCACCAGGGAGCTGTTTTTT
CDR3 protein: CSVEWAAGTRELFF
J gene: TRBJ2-2
V gene: TRBV29-1
clone size: once
D gene: NA

CDR3 DNA: TGTGCTAGCAGCTTGGGGTACCAAGAGACCCAGTACTTC
CDR3 protein: CASSLGYQETQYF
J gene: TRBJ2-5
V gene: TRBV7-7
clone size: NA
D gene: NA

CDR3 DNA: TGTGCCAGCAGTTACGACGGGGGCCCGGGACAGATTTTCGGGGAGCTGTTTTTT
CDR3 protein: CASSYDGGPGQIFGELFF
J gene: TRBJ2-2
V gene: TRBV6-2/TRBV6-3
clone size: once
D gene: NA

CDR3 DNA: TGTGCCAGCACCCCGGGTGGGGCGGGGATACAAGAGACCCAGTACTTC
CDR3 protein: CASTPGGAGIQETQYF
J gene: TRBJ2-5
V gene: TRBV9
clone size: NA
D gene: NA

CDR3 DNA: TGTGCCAGCAGTTTCTTCCAGGGCCCCTACGAGCAGTACTTC
CDR3 protein: CASSFFQGPYEQYF
J gene: TRBJ2-7
V gene: TRBV27
clone size: NA
D gene: NA

CDR3 DNA: TGTGCCAGCAGCAAATTGGCCCTAGCACAGCCCCAGCATTTT
CDR3 protein: CASSKLALAQPQHF
J gene: TRBJ1-5
V gene: TRBV21-1
clone size: NA
D gene: NA

CDR3 DNA: TGTGCCAGCAGTGACCCCGGTGGAAACACCATATATTTT
CDR3 protein: CASSDPGGNTIYF
J gene: TRBJ1-3
V gene: TRBV25-1
clone size: NA
D gene: NA

CDR3 DNA: TGTGCCAGCAGTCCGAAGACAGCGGGCTATAATTCACCCCTCCACTTT
CDR3 protein: CASSPKTAGYNSPLHF
J gene: TRBJ1-6
V gene: TRBV27
clone size: NA
D gene: NA

CDR3 DNA: TGTGCCAGCAGCGTAACCCTATCCGCCGGGACTAGCGGGACCAATGAGCAGTTCTTC
CDR3 protein: CASSVTLSAGTSGTNEQFF
J gene: TRBJ2-1
V gene: TRBV9
clone size: NA
D gene: TRBD2

CDR3 DNA: TGTGCCTGGAGTTTCGGACAGGGGAATCAGCCCCAGCATTTT
CDR3 protein: CAWSFGQGNQPQHF
J gene: TRBJ1-5
V gene: TRBV30
clone size: NA
D gene: TRBD1

CDR3 DNA: TGTGCCAGCAGTCATAATATTCTTAGCTCTTACAATGAGCAGTTCTTC
CDR3 protein: CASSHNILSSYNEQFF
J gene: TRBJ2-1
V gene: TRBV5-4
clone size: NA
D gene: NA

CDR3 DNA: TGTGCCACCAGCAGTGGCCCTCAGGTTTTTGAGCAGTTCTTC
CDR3 protein: CATSSGPQVFEQFF
J gene: TRBJ2-1
V gene: TRBV15
clone size: NA
D gene: NA

CDR3 DNA: TGTGCCAGCAGCTCCCGAGGGCTGACTAATGAAAAACTGTTTTTT
CDR3 protein: CASSSRGLTNEKLFF
J gene: TRBJ1-4
V gene: TRBV7-3
clone size: NA
D gene: NA

CDR3 DNA: TGTGCCACCAGGCCCCCTGCCGGTCAGCCCCAGCATTTT
CDR3 protein: CATRPPAGQPQHF
J gene: TRBJ1-5
V gene: TRBV24-1
clone size: NA
D gene: NA

CDR3 DNA: TGTGCCAGTAGTATTTGGGACAGGAACGATCAGCCCCAGCATTTT
CDR3 protein: CASSIWDRNDQPQHF
J gene: TRBJ1-5
V gene: TRBV19
clone size: NA
D gene: TRBD1

CDR3 DNA: TGCGCCAGCGCACCTAGCGGGCCGGCGGGGGGGCTCACAGATACGCAGTATTTT
CDR3 protein: CASAPSGPAGGLTDTQYF
J gene: TRBJ2-3
V gene: TRBV5-1
clone size: once
D gene: TRBD2

CDR3 DNA: TGTGCCAGCAGTCTAAGCGGGAGCCACTACAATGAGCAGTTCTTC
CDR3 protein: CASSLSGSHYNEQFF
J gene: TRBJ2-1
V gene: TRBV28
clone size: NA
D gene: TRBD2

CDR3 DNA: TGTGCCAGCAGTCACCCGGTTAGCGGGGGTTCAGATACGCAGTATTTT
CDR3 protein: CASSHPVSGGSDTQYF
J gene: TRBJ2-3
V gene: TRBV6-2/TRBV6-3
clone size: once
D gene: TRBD2

CDR3 DNA: TGTGCCAGCCAGGGGGCAGGGAGTCAGCCCCAGCATTTT
CDR3 protein: CASQGAGSQPQHF
J gene: TRBJ1-5
V gene: TRBV12-3/TRBV12-4
clone size: NA
D gene: TRBD1

CDR3 DNA: TGTGCCAGCTCACCGGTGGCTAGCGGGGGACAAGAGACCCAGTACTTC
CDR3 protein: CASSPVASGGQETQYF
J gene: TRBJ2-5
V gene: TRBV18
clone size: few
D gene: TRBD2

CDR3 DNA: TGTGCCAGTAGTATAGACACTTCGAGCTACGAGCAGTACTTC
CDR3 protein: CASSIDTSSYEQYF
J gene: TRBJ2-7
V gene: TRBV19
clone size: NA
D gene: NA

CDR3 DNA: TGTGCCAGCTCACAAACCCCGACAGGGGTTGGGGCCAACGTCCTGACTTTC
CDR3 protein: CASSQTPTGVGANVLTF
J gene: TRBJ2-6
V gene: TRBV18
clone size: NA
D gene: TRBD1

CDR3 DNA: TGTGCCAGCTCACCTTACAGACAGGGGGATTCTGGAAACACCATATATTTT
CDR3 protein: CASSPYRQGDSGNTIYF
J gene: TRBJ1-3
V gene: TRBV18
clone size: few
D gene: TRBD1

CDR3 DNA: TGTGCCAGCTCACCAGAGTACCAAGAGACCCAGTACTTC
CDR3 protein: CASSPEYQETQYF
J gene: TRBJ2-5
V gene: TRBV18
clone size: NA
D gene: NA

CDR3 DNA: TGTGCCAGCAGCCAGGATAATATGGGGGGAAACACCATATATTTT
CDR3 protein: CASSQDNMGGNTIYF
J gene: TRBJ1-3
V gene: TRBV3-1/TRBV3-2
clone size: NA
D gene: NA

CDR3 DNA: TGTGCCAGCAGTCCTGCTTCCATATATTTT
CDR3 protein: CASSPASIYF
J gene: TRBJ1-3
V gene: TRBV12-3/TRBV12-4
clone size: NA
D gene: NA

CDR3 DNA: TGTGCCAGCAGTCGACAGGGGGCTCAGCCCCAGCATTTT
CDR3 protein: CASSRQGAQPQHF
J gene: TRBJ1-5
V gene: TRBV2
clone size: NA
D gene: TRBD1

CDR3 DNA: TGTGCCAGCAGCCCCCGAGGGGCCTCTGGAAACACCATATATTTT
CDR3 protein: CASSPRGASGNTIYF
J gene: TRBJ1-3
V gene: TRBV14
clone size: NA
D gene: NA

CDR3 DNA: TGCGCCAGCAGCCAAGGGCCGCTCTCCGGGGCCAACGTCCTGACTTTC
CDR3 protein: CASSQGPLSGANVLTF
J gene: TRBJ2-6
V gene: TRBV4-1
clone size: NA
D gene: NA

CDR3 DNA: TGCGCCACCCGGAAACCGGGACTAGCGCAGACCGAGCAGTACTTC
CDR3 protein: CATRKPGLAQTEQYF
J gene: TRBJ2-7
V gene: TRBV23-1
clone size: NA
D gene: TRBD2

CDR3 DNA: TGTGCCATCAGTTTCGGACAGGGGGACTACGAGCAGTACTTC
CDR3 protein: CAISFGQGDYEQYF
J gene: TRBJ2-7
V gene: TRBV10-3
clone size: NA
D gene: TRBD1

CDR3 DNA: TGTGCCAGCAGCCCTCTGACAGGGGGAAAGTCCTACGAGCAGTACTTC
CDR3 protein: CASSPLTGGKSYEQYF
J gene: TRBJ2-7
V gene: TRBV7-2
clone size: once
D gene: TRBD1

CDR3 DNA: TGTGCCAGCAGCCAAGATAACGACAGGCCCTATGGCTACACCTTC
CDR3 protein: CASSQDNDRPYGYTF
J gene: TRBJ1-2
V gene: TRBV14
clone size: NA
D gene: NA